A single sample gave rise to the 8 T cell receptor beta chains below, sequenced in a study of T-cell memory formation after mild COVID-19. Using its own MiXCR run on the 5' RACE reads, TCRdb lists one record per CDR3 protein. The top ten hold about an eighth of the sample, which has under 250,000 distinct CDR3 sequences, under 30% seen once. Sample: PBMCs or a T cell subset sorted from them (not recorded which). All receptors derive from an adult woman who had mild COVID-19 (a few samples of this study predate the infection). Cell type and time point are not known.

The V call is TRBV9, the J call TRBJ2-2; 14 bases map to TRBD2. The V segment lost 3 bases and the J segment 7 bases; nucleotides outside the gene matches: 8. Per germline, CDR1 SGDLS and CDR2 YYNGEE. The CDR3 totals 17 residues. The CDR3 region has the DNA TGTGCCAGCAGCGGGGGACTAGCGGGAGACGGGGGCGGGGAGCTGTTTTTT. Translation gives CASSGGLAGDGGGELFF.

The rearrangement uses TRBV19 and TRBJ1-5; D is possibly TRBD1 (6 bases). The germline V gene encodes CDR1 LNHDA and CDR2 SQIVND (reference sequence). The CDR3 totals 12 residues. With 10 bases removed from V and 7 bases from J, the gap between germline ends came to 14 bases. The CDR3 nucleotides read TGTGCCACCGCCGGTCAGGGGCAGCCCCAGCATTTT. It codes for CATAGQGQPQHF.

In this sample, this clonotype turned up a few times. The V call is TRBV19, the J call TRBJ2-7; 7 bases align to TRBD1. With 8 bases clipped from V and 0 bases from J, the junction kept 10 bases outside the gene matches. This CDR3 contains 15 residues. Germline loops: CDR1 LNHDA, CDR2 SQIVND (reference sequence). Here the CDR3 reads CASGQGESLSYEQYF. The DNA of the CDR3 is TGTGCCAGTGGGCAGGGGGAGTCGCTCTCCTACGAGCAGTACTTC.

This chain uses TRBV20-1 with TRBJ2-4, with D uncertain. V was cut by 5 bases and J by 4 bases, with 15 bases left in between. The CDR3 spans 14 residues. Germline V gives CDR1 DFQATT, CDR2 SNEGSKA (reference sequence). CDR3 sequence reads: CSAGPPGPKNIQYF. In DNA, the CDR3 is TGCAGTGCTGGGCCGCCCGGGCCGAAAAACATTCAGTACTTC.

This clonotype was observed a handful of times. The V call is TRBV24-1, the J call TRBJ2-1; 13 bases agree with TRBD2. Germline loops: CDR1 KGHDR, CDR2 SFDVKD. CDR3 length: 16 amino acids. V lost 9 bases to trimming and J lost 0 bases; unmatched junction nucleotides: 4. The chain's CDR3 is CATGRTSGSSYNEQFF. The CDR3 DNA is TGTGCCACCGGAAGGACTAGCGGGAGCTCCTACAATGAGCAGTTCTTC.

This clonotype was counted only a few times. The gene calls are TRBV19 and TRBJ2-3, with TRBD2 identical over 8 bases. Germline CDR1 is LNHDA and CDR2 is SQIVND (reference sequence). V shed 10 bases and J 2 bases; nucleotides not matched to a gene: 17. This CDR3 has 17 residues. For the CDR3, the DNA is TGTGCCACCGCCGGGGGGGAGGGCCCCCTTAACACAGATACGCAGTATTTT. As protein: CATAGGEGPLNTDTQYF.

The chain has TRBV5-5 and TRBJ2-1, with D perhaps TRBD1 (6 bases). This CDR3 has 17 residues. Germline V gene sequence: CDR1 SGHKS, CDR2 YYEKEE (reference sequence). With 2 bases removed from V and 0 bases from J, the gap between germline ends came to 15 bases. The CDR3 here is CASSFRPGVSSYNEQFF. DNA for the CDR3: TGTGCCAGCAGCTTCCGGCCAGGGGTTAGCTCCTACAATGAGCAGTTCTTC.

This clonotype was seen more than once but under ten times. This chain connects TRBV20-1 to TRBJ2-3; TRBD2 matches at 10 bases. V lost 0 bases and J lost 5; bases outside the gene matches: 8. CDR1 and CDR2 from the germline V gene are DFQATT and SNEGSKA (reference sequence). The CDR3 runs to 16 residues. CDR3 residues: CSARDQSGRALDTQYF. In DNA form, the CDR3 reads TGCAGTGCTAGAGATCAGAGCGGGAGGGCCCTAGATACGCAGTATTTT.